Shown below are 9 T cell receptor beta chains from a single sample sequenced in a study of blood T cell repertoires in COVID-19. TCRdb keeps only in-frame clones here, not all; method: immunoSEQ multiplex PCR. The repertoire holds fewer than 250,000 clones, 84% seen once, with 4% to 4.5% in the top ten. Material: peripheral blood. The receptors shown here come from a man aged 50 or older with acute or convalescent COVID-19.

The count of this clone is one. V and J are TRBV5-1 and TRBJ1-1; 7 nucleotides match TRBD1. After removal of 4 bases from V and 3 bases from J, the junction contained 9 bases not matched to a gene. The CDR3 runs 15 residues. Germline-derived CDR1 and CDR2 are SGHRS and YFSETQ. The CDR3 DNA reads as TGCGCCAGCAGCCTGACAGGGACGGCGGACACTGAAGCTTTCTTT. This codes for CASSLTGTADTEAFF.

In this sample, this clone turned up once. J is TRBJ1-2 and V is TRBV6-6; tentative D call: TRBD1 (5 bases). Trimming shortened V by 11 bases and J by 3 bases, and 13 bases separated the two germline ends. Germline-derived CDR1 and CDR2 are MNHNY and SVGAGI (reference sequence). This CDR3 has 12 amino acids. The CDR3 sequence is CAARRDDYGYTF. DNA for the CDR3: TGTGCCGCGCGGCGGGACGACTATGGCTACACCTTC.

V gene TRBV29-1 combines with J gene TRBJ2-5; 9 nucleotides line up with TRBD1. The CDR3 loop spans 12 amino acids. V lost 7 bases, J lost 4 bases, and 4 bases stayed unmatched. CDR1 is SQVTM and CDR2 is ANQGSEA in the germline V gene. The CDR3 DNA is TGCAGCGCCCGGGACAGGGCAGAGACCCAGTACTTC. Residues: CSARDRAETQYF.

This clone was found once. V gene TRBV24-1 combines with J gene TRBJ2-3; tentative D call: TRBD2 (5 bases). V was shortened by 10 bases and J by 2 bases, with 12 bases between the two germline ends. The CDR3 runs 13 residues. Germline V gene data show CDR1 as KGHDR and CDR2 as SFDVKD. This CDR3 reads CATSGRDTDTQYF. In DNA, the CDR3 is TGTGCCACATCGGGGAGAGACACAGATACGCAGTATTTT.

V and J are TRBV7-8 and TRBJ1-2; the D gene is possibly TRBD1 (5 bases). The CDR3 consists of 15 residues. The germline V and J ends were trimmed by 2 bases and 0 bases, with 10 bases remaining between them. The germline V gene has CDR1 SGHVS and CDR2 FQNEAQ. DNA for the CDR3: TGTGCCAGCAGCTTACTAGGGGAACCTAACTATGGCTACACCTTC. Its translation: CASSLLGEPNYGYTF.

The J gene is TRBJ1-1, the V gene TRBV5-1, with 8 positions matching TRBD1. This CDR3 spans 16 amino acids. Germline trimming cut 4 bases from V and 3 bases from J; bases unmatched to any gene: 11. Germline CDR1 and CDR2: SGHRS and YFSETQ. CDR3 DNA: TGCGCCAGCAGCGCGCTACGCAGGGGGCACGACACTGAAGCTTTCTTT. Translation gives CASSALRRGHDTEAFF.

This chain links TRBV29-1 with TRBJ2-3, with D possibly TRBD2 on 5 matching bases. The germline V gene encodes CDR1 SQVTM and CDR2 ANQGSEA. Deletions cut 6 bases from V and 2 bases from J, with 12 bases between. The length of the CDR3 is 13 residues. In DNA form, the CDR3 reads TGCAGCGTGGTCGTGGACTTCACAGATACGCAGTATTTT. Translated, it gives CSVVVDFTDTQYF.

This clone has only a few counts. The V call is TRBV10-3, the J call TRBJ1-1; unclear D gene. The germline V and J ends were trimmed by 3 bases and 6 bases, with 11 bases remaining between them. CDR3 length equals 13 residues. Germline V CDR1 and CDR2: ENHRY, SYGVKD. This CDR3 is CAISDGRRAEAFF. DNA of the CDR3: TGTGCCATCAGTGATGGGAGGAGGGCTGAAGCTTTCTTT.

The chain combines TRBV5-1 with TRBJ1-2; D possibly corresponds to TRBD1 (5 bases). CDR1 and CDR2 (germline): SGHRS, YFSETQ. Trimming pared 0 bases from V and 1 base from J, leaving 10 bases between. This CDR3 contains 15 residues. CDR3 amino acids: CASSLAYGGNYGYTF. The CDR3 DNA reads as TGCGCCAGCAGCTTGGCGTACGGGGGTAACTATGGCTACACCTTC.